This TCR beta chain was recorded in a study of TIL therapy for anti-PD-1-resistant metastatic lung cancer. In the study overall: Tumor harvest preceded PD-1/PD-L1 blockade, followed by nivolumab treatment. Median patient age was about 56, ranging roughly 38-75 years. Most patients had lung adenocarcinoma.

The time point is: pre-treatment sample, taken before nivolumab and TIL therapy. Sequencing used immunoSEQ v3. Sequencing depth was approximately 2 million read pairs for survey level, roughly 4.5-6 million for deep. Profiling relied on immunoSEQ multiplex PCR, and the TCRdb table lists in-frame clones only, not all of them. The sample includes more than 45,000 clones, over 70% of them seen just once. CDR3 length equals 14 residues. V was trimmed by 5 bases and J by 9 bases, leaving 14 bases between them. Germline loops: CDR1 SGHAT, CDR2 FQNNGV. This clone was counted a few times. This TCR was recovered from a person aged 25-80 years with non-small cell lung cancer. J is TRBJ1-6 and V is TRBV11-2; D not resolved. The input for sequencing was blood, taken at baseline. The CDR3 DNA reads as TGTGCCAGCAGCCGCGCCGAGGGCACTTCACCCCTCCACTTT. Amino acid sequence: CASSRAEGTSPLHF.